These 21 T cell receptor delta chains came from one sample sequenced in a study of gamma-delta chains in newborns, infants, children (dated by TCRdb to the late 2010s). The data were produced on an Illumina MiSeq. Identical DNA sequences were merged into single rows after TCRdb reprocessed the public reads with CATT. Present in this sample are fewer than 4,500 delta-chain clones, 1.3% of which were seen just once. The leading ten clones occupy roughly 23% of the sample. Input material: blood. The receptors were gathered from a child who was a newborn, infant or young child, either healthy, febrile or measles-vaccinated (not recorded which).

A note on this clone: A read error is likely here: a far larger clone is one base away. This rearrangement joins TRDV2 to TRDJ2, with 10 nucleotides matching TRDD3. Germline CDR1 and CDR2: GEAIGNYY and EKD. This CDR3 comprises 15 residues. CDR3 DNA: TGTGCCTGTGACATACTGGGGGATTTGACAACACAACTCTTCTTT. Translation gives CACDILGDLTTQLFF.

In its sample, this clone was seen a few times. This CDR3 reads CACDSVTGGPSTAQLFF. The CDR3 DNA follows: TGTGCCTGTGACTCGGTTACTGGGGGACCTTCGACAGCACAACTCTTCTTT. The chain combines TRDV2 with TRDJ2, with 9 bases matching TRDD3. The junction had 11 bases not matched to a gene; V was cut back by 3 bases and J by 4 bases. CDR1 and CDR2 from the germline V gene are GEAIGNYY and EKD. This CDR3 is 17 amino acids long.

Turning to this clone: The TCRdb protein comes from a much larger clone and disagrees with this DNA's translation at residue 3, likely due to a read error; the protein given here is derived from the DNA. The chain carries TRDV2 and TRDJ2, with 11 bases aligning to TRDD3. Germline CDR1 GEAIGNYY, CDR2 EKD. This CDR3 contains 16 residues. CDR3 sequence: CASDVLGDTLTAQLFF. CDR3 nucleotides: TGTGCCAGTGACGTACTGGGGGATACTTTGACAGCACAACTCTTCTTT.

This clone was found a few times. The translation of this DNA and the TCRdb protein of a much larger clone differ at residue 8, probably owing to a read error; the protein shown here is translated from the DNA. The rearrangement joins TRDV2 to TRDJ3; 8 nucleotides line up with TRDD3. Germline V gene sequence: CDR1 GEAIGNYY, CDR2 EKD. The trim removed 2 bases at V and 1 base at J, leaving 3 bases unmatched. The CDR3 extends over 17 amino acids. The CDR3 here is CACDKLGASWDTRQMFF. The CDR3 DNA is TGTGCCTGTGACAAACTGGGGGCTTCCTGGGACACCCGACAGATGTTTTTC.

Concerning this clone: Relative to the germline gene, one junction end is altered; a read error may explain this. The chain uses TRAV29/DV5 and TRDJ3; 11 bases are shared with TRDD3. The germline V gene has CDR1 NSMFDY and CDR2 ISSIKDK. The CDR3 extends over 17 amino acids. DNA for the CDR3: TGTTCCGTAAGCGCTGGGGGATACTCCTGGGACCCCCGACAGATGTTTTTC. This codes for CSVSAGGYSWDPRQMFF.

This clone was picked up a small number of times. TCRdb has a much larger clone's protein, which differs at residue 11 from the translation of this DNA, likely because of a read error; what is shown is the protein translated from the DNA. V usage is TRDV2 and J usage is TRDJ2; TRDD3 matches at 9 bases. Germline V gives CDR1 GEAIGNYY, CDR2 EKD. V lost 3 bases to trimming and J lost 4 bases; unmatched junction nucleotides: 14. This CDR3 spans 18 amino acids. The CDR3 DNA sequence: TGTGCCTGTGACCCCGTACTGGGGGAGTTACACCGGACAGCACAACTCTTCTTT. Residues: CACDPVLGELHRTAQLFF.

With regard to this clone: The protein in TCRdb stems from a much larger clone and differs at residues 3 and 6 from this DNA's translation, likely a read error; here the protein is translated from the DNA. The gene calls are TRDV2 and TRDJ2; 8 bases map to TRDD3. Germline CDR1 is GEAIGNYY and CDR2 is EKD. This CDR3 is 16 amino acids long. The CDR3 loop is CARDTAGDTLTAQLFF. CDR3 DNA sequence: TGTGCCCGTGACACCGCGGGGGATACTTTGACAGCACAACTCTTCTTT.

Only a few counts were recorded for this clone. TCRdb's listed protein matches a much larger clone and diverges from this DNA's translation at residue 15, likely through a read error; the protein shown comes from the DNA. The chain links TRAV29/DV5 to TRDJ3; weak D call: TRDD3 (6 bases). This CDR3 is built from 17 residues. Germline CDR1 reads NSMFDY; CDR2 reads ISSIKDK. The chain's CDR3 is CAASALGSSWDTRQTFF. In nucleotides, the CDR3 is TGTGCAGCAAGCGCGCTGGGGAGCTCCTGGGACACCCGACAGACGTTTTTC. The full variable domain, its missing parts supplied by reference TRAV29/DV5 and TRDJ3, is DQQVKQNSPSLSVQEGRISILNCDYTNSMFDYFLWYKKYPAEGPTFLISISSIKDKNEDGRFTVFLNKSAKHLSLHIVPSQPGDSAVYFCAASALGSSWDTRQTFFGTGIKLFVEP.

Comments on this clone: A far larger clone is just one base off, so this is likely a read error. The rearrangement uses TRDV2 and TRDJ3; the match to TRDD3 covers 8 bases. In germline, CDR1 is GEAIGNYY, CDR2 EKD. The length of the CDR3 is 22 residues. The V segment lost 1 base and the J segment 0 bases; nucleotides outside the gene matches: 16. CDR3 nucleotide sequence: TGTGCCTGTGACACGATCGACTGGGGGGATGCGTCAAGCTCCTGGGACACCCGACAGATGTTTTTC. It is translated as CACDTIDWGDASSSWDTRQMFF.

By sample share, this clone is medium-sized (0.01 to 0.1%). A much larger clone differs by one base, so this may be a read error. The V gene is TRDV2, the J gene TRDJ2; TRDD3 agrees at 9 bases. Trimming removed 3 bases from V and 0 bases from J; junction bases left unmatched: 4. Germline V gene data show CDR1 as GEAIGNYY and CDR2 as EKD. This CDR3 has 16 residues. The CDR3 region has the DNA TGTGCCTGTGACGTAATGGGGGATACTTTGACAGCACAACTCTTCTTT. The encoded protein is CACDVMGDTLTAQLFF.

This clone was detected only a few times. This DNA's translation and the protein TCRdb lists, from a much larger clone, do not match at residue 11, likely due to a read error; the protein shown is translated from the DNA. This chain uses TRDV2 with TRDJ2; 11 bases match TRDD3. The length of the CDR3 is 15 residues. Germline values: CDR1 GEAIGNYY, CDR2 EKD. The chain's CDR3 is CACDILGDMTSQLFF. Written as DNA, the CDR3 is TGTGCCTGTGACATACTGGGGGATATGACATCACAACTCTTCTTT.

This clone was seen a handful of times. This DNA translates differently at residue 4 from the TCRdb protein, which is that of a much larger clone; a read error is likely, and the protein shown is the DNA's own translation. CDR3 sequence reads: CACNKVLGDTREPSWDTRQMFF. For the CDR3, the DNA is TGTGCCTGTAACAAAGTACTGGGGGATACGCGGGAACCCTCCTGGGACACCCGACAGATGTTTTTC. V is TRDV2 and J is TRDJ3; 13 nucleotides line up with TRDD3. The CDR3 spans 22 residues. Germline CDR1 reads GEAIGNYY; CDR2 reads EKD. J was trimmed by 0 bases and V by 6 bases; bases with no gene match: 16.

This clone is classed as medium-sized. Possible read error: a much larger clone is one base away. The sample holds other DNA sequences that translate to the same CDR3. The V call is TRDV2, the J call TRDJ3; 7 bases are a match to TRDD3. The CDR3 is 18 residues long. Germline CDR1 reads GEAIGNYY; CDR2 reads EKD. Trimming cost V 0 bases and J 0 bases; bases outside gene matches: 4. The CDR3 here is CACDTGGSSSWDTRQMFF. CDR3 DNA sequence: TGTGCCTGTGACACCGGGGGATCCAGCTCCTGGGACACCCGACAGATGTTTTTC.

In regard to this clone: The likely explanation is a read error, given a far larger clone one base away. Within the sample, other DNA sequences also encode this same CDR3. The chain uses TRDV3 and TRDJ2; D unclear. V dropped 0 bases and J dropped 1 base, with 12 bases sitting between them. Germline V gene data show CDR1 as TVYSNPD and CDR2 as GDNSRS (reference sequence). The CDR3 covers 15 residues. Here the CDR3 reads CAFSSGPFLTAQLFF. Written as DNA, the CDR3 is TGTGCCTTTAGTAGCGGGCCCTTTTTGACAGCACAACTCTTCTTT. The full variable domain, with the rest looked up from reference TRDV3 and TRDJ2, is CDKVTQSSPDQTVASGSEVVLLCTYDTVYSNPDLFWYRIRPDYSFQFVFYGDNSRSEGADFTQGRFSVKHILTQKAFHLVISPVRTEDSATYYCAFSSGPFLTAQLFFGKGTQLIVEP.

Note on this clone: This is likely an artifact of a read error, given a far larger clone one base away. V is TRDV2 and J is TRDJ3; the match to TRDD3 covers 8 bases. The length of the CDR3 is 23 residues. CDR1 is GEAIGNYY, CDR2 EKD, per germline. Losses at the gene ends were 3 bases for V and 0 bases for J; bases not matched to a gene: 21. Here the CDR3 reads CACDAIITGGLRKGSWDTRQMFF. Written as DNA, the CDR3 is TGTGCCTGTGACGCGATCATTACTGGGGGTCTGAGGAAGGGCTCCTGGGACACCCGACAGATGTTTTTC.

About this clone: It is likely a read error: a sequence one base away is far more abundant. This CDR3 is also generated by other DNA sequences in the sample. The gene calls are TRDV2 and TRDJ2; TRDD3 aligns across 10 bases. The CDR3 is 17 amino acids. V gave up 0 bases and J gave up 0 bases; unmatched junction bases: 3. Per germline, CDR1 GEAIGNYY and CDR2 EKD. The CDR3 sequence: CACDTVGGYALTAQLFF. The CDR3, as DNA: TGTGCCTGTGACACCGTCGGGGGATACGCTTTGACAGCACAACTCTTCTTT.

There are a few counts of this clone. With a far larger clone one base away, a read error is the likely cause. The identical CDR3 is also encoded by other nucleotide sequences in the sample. CDR3 DNA sequence: TGTGCCTGTGACACGATCGACTGGGGGGACACGTCAAGCTCCTGGGACACCCGACAGATGTTTTTC. It encodes CACDTIDWGDTSSSWDTRQMFF. V usage is TRDV2 and J usage is TRDJ3; 8 bases are shared with TRDD3. The CDR3 has 22 amino acids. Germline trimming cut 1 base from V and 0 bases from J; bases unmatched to any gene: 16. Germline loops: CDR1 GEAIGNYY, CDR2 EKD.

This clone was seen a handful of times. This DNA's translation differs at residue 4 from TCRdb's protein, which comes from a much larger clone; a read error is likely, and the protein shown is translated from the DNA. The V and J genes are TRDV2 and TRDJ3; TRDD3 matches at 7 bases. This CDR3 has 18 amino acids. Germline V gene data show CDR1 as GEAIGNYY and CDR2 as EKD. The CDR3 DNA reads TGTGCCTGTGGCTCCTGGGGGCCCCGCTCCCGGGACACCCGACAGATGTTTTTC. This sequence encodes CACGSWGPRSRDTRQMFF.

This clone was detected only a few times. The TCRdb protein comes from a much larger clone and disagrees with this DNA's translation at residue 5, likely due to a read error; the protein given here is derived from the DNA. The CDR3, as DNA: TGTGCCTGTGACGCCGGAGGATACAGCTCCTGGGACACCCGACAGATGTTTTTC. The encoded protein is CACDAGGYSSWDTRQMFF. This sequence joins TRDV2 and TRDJ3; tentative D call: TRDD3 (6 bases). V lost 3 bases, J lost 0 bases, and 14 bases lay in between. Germline CDR1 GEAIGNYY, CDR2 EKD. The CDR3 is 18 amino acids.

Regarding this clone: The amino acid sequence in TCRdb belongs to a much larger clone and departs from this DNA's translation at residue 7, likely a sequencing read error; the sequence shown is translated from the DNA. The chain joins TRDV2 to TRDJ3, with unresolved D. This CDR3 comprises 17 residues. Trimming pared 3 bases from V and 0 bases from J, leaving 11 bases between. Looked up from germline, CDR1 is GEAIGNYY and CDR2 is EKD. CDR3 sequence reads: CACDLLSSSWDTRQMFF. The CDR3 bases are TGTGCCTGTGACTTACTGAGCAGCTCCTGGGACACCCGACAGATGTTTTTC.

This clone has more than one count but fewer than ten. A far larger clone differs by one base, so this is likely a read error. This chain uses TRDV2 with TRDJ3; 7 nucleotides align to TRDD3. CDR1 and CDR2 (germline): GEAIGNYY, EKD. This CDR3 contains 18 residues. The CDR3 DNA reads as TGTGCCTGTGGCACCGGATACGCCCGCTCCTGGGACACCCGACAGATGTTTTTC. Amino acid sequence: CACGTGYARSWDTRQMFF.